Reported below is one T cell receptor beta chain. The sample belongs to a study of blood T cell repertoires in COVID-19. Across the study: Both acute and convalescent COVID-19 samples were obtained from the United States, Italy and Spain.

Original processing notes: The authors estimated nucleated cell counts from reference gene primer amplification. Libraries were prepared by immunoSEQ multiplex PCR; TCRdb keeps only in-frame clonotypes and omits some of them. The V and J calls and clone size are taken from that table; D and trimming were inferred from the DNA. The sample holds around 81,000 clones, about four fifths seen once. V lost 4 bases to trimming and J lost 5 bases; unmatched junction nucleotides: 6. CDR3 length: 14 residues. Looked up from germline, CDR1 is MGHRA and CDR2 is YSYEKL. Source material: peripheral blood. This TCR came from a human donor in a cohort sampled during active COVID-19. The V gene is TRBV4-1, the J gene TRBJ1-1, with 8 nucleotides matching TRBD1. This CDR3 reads CASSLAGGGTEAFF. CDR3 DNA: TGCGCCAGCAGCCTGGCAGGGGGCGGGACTGAAGCTTTCTTT.